This is a list of T cell receptor beta chains from one sample in a study of blood T cell repertoires in COVID-19. Sequencing used immunoSEQ multiplex PCR; TCRdb keeps in-frame clones, though not all of them. This table has about 280,000 clones, 70% to 90% appearing once. Sequenced input: peripheral blood. The receptors come from a man in his fifties or sixties with active or convalescent COVID-19. CDR3s include the opening cysteine and the closing phenylalanine or tryptophan. The D gene is left open where the match is weak. Some rows mark clone size as missing; the rest say once, few, many or name a class of expanded clone.

V gene: TRBV2
D gene: .
J gene: TRBJ1-2
clone size: .
CDR3 DNA: TGTGCCAGCATGAAACAGGGCTATGGCTACACCTTC
CDR3 protein: CASMKQGYGYTF

V gene: TRBV25-1
D gene: TRBD1
J gene: TRBJ1-3
clone size: few
CDR3 DNA: TGTGCCAGCGGCAGGGGGTCCGGCTCTGGAAACACCATATATTTT
CDR3 protein: CASGRGSGSGNTIYF

V gene: TRBV5-8
D gene: TRBD1
J gene: TRBJ2-4
clone size: .
CDR3 DNA: TGTGCCAGCAGCAAAAGGCCGGGACAGGGGTCAGACATTCAGTACTTC
CDR3 protein: CASSKRPGQGSDIQYF

V gene: TRBV9
D gene: TRBD1
J gene: TRBJ1-2
clone size: .
CDR3 DNA: TGTGCCAGCAGTGGAGTGGGACAGGGGGCGATCTATGGCTACACCTTC
CDR3 protein: CASSGVGQGAIYGYTF

V gene: TRBV24-1
D gene: .
J gene: TRBJ2-2
clone size: few
CDR3 DNA: TGTGCCACCGGGGCAATGAACACCGGGGAGCTGTTTTTT
CDR3 protein: CATGAMNTGELFF

V gene: TRBV7-9
D gene: .
J gene: TRBJ1-1
clone size: .
CDR3 DNA: TGTGCCAGCAGCAACGCGAGGGAGGGGAGGACTGAAGCTTTCTTT
CDR3 protein: CASSNAREGRTEAFF

V gene: TRBV2
D gene: .
J gene: TRBJ2-5
clone size: once
CDR3 DNA: TGTGCCAGCGGAGGACTAATTCCGTCAGAGTACTTC
CDR3 protein: CASGGLIPSEYF

V gene: TRBV28
D gene: .
J gene: TRBJ2-1
clone size: .
CDR3 DNA: TGTGCCAGCAGTTTATCCAGCTCCTACAATGAGCAGTTCTTC
CDR3 protein: CASSLSSSYNEQFF

V gene: TRBV6-5
D gene: TRBD2
J gene: TRBJ2-5
clone size: .
CDR3 DNA: TGTGCCAGCAGGGGGTCCAAGCGGGGGGAGACCCAGTACTTC
CDR3 protein: CASRGSKRGETQYF

V gene: TRBV3-1/TRBV3-2
D gene: .
J gene: TRBJ2-1
clone size: .
CDR3 DNA: TGTGCCAGCAGCCAAGATAGCGGAAGCTACAATGAGCAGTTCTTC
CDR3 protein: CASSQDSGSYNEQFF

V gene: TRBV2
D gene: TRBD1
J gene: TRBJ1-1
clone size: .
CDR3 DNA: TGTGCCAGCAAAGGGACAGGGTACACTGAAGCTTTCTTT
CDR3 protein: CASKGTGYTEAFF

V gene: TRBV5-5
D gene: .
J gene: TRBJ1-2
clone size: .
CDR3 DNA: TGTGCCAGCAGCTTCCGCCCCGCTACTAACTATGGCTACACCTTC
CDR3 protein: CASSFRPATNYGYTF

V gene: TRBV29-1
D gene: .
J gene: TRBJ1-2
clone size: few
CDR3 DNA: TGCAGCGTAATCAGGGGTGACTATGGCTACACCTTC
CDR3 protein: CSVIRGDYGYTF

V gene: TRBV7-3
D gene: TRBD1
J gene: TRBJ2-3
clone size: .
CDR3 DNA: TGTGCCAGCAGTTTAAGGGGACAGAGCACAGATACGCAGTATTTT
CDR3 protein: CASSLRGQSTDTQYF

V gene: TRBV25-1
D gene: .
J gene: TRBJ1-2
clone size: few
CDR3 DNA: TGTGCCAGCAGTAAGGATACTTGGGCAGACTATGGCTACACCTTC
CDR3 protein: CASSKDTWADYGYTF

V gene: TRBV5-1
D gene: .
J gene: TRBJ2-3
clone size: .
CDR3 DNA: TGCGCCAGCAGCTTGGGGGCTGGCACAGATACGCAGTATTTT
CDR3 protein: CASSLGAGTDTQYF

V gene: TRBV28
D gene: .
J gene: TRBJ1-5
clone size: .
CDR3 DNA: TGTGCCAGCAAATATAGCAATCAGCCCCAGCATTTT
CDR3 protein: CASKYSNQPQHF

V gene: TRBV13
D gene: TRBD1
J gene: TRBJ1-4
clone size: .
CDR3 DNA: TGTGCCAGCAGCGTCACAGGGGGTAATGAAAAACTGTTTTTT
CDR3 protein: CASSVTGGNEKLFF

V gene: TRBV3-1/TRBV3-2
D gene: .
J gene: TRBJ1-2
clone size: once
CDR3 DNA: TGTGCCAGCAGCCAAGATCGGACCACCTCTCCCGGGGAGGGCTACACCTTC
CDR3 protein: CASSQDRTTSPGEGYTF

V gene: TRBV28
D gene: .
J gene: TRBJ1-2
clone size: many
CDR3 DNA: TGTGCCAGCAGTGAATGGACGGCAGGGCGTCTGGGGTTAGACTACACCTTC
CDR3 protein: CASSEWTAGRLGLDYTF

V gene: TRBV9
D gene: TRBD2
J gene: TRBJ2-3
clone size: few
CDR3 DNA: TGTGCCAGCAGCGTAGCAGGGAGGGCCGAGGGAGATACGCAGTATTTT
CDR3 protein: CASSVAGRAEGDTQYF

V gene: TRBV6-5
D gene: .
J gene: TRBJ1-5
clone size: .
CDR3 DNA: TGTGCCAGCAGTAAACAGGGCAATCAGCCCCAGCATTTT
CDR3 protein: CASSKQGNQPQHF

V gene: TRBV7-2
D gene: TRBD1
J gene: TRBJ2-2
clone size: .
CDR3 DNA: TGTGCCAGCAGCTATAGGACAGGGAACACCGGGGAGCTGTTTTTT
CDR3 protein: CASSYRTGNTGELFF

V gene: TRBV9
D gene: TRBD1
J gene: TRBJ1-2
clone size: .
CDR3 DNA: TGTGCCAGCAGCGTAGGAGGACAGGGAGACGGCTATGGCTACACCTTC
CDR3 protein: CASSVGGQGDGYGYTF

V gene: TRBV5-1
D gene: .
J gene: TRBJ1-5
clone size: .
CDR3 DNA: TGCGCCAGCAGCTTGGGGACAACCAATCAGCCCCAGCATTTT
CDR3 protein: CASSLGTTNQPQHF

V gene: TRBV27
D gene: .
J gene: TRBJ1-2
clone size: .
CDR3 DNA: TGTGCCAGCAGCCTAGGGGTCGGAAGGCCCTATGGCTACACCTTC
CDR3 protein: CASSLGVGRPYGYTF

V gene: TRBV7-9
D gene: TRBD1
J gene: TRBJ1-5
clone size: .
CDR3 DNA: TGTGCCAGCAGCGCCACCCCGGTCCTCGGACAGGGGGAACAGCCCCAGCATTTT
CDR3 protein: CASSATPVLGQGEQPQHF

V gene: TRBV29-1
D gene: .
J gene: TRBJ1-2
clone size: .
CDR3 DNA: TGCAGCGTTTTCATGGGGGGGAACTATGGCTACACCTTC
CDR3 protein: CSVFMGGNYGYTF

V gene: TRBV5-1
D gene: TRBD1
J gene: TRBJ2-6
clone size: .
CDR3 DNA: TGCGCCAGCAGCTCACTAGGGATCAGGGGGCTTGGGGCCAACGTCCTGACTTTC
CDR3 protein: CASSSLGIRGLGANVLTF

V gene: TRBV6-2/TRBV6-3
D gene: .
J gene: TRBJ1-1
clone size: .
CDR3 DNA: TGTGCCAGCAGTTACGGCTGGGAACAGGGAGCTTTCTTT
CDR3 protein: CASSYGWEQGAFF

V gene: TRBV6-2/TRBV6-3
D gene: TRBD1
J gene: TRBJ2-7
clone size: .
CDR3 DNA: TGTGCCAGCAGTTGGACAGGGGGTTCCTACGAGCAGTACTTC
CDR3 protein: CASSWTGGSYEQYF

V gene: TRBV6-5
D gene: TRBD1
J gene: TRBJ1-1
clone size: .
CDR3 DNA: TGTGCCAGCAGGGACCGGGACAGGGTGGTCTCGGCTTTCTTT
CDR3 protein: CASRDRDRVVSAFF

V gene: TRBV9
D gene: TRBD2
J gene: TRBJ2-1
clone size: .
CDR3 DNA: TGTGCCAGCAGCGTAGGGTCCCCCGGACTAGCGGGAGGTGGCTACAATGAGCAGTTCTTC
CDR3 protein: CASSVGSPGLAGGGYNEQFF

V gene: TRBV5-4
D gene: TRBD2
J gene: TRBJ2-3
clone size: .
CDR3 DNA: TGTGCCAGCAGCACGACTAGCGGGAGTACCACAGATACGCAGTATTTT
CDR3 protein: CASSTTSGSTTDTQYF

V gene: TRBV21-1
D gene: .
J gene: TRBJ2-4
clone size: .
CDR3 DNA: TGTGCCAGCAGCAAAAGGTACAGGAAAGCCAAAAACATTCAGTACTTC
CDR3 protein: CASSKRYRKAKNIQYF

V gene: TRBV9
D gene: TRBD1
J gene: TRBJ2-7
clone size: .
CDR3 DNA: TGTGCCAGCAGCGCCCGAACAGGGGCCTCCTCTATCTACGAGCAGTACTTC
CDR3 protein: CASSARTGASSIYEQYF

V gene: TRBV19
D gene: TRBD1
J gene: TRBJ1-2
clone size: .
CDR3 DNA: TGTGCCAGTAGGGATACATCCGGGACAGGGCCTGTCTATGGCTACACCTTC
CDR3 protein: CASRDTSGTGPVYGYTF

V gene: TRBV12-3/TRBV12-4
D gene: TRBD1
J gene: TRBJ1-2
clone size: .
CDR3 DNA: TGTGCCAGCACTTTGGACAGGTACTATGGCTACACCTTC
CDR3 protein: CASTLDRYYGYTF

V gene: TRBV12-5
D gene: .
J gene: TRBJ1-1
clone size: .
CDR3 DNA: TGTGCTAGTGGTTCGACACTTAACACTGAAGCTTTCTTT
CDR3 protein: CASGSTLNTEAFF

V gene: TRBV10-3
D gene: .
J gene: TRBJ1-1
clone size: .
CDR3 DNA: TGTGCCATCAAGAGGGCATTGAACACTGAAGCTTTCTTT
CDR3 protein: CAIKRALNTEAFF

V gene: TRBV4-1
D gene: TRBD1
J gene: TRBJ2-6
clone size: .
CDR3 DNA: TGCGCCAGCAGCCTAAGGGGGCCCCCTCTGGGGGCCAACGTCCTGACTTTC
CDR3 protein: CASSLRGPPLGANVLTF

V gene: TRBV6-5
D gene: TRBD1
J gene: TRBJ2-7
clone size: .
CDR3 DNA: TGTGCCAGCAGTCCCCCAGGGGGCCCCTACGAGCAGTACTTC
CDR3 protein: CASSPPGGPYEQYF

V gene: TRBV21-1
D gene: .
J gene: TRBJ2-1
clone size: .
CDR3 DNA: TGTGCCAGCAGCAAAGTTCAGGGGGCCGCCTACAATGAGCAGTTCTTC
CDR3 protein: CASSKVQGAAYNEQFF

V gene: TRBV30
D gene: .
J gene: TRBJ1-5
clone size: .
CDR3 DNA: TGTGCCTGGAGTGTGTCCAGGGCCTTGCCCCAGCATTTT
CDR3 protein: CAWSVSRALPQHF

V gene: TRBV6-5
D gene: TRBD1
J gene: TRBJ1-2
clone size: few
CDR3 DNA: TGTGCCAGCAAAAGACAGGGCTATGGCTACACCTTC
CDR3 protein: CASKRQGYGYTF

V gene: TRBV29-1
D gene: .
J gene: TRBJ2-3
clone size: .
CDR3 DNA: TGCAGCGTTGGTATAGATACGCAGTATTTT
CDR3 protein: CSVGIDTQYF

V gene: TRBV7-3
D gene: .
J gene: TRBJ2-4
clone size: .
CDR3 DNA: TGTGCCAGCATCCTTCGACTAGTTATACACATTCAGTACTTC
CDR3 protein: CASILRLVIHIQYF